The rows below give T cell receptor beta chains drawn from one sample of a study of identical twins. TCRdb recomputed calls from the 5' RACE reads with MiXCR, one row per CDR3 protein. This sample has 700,000 or so distinct CDR3 sequences, with 8.6% found just once. These records were also assigned to another study, of yellow fever vaccine responses in identical twins.

Source material: PBMCs. These receptors originate from a woman aged 18 to 35 in good health. Each CDR3 is given with its conserved first and last residue. D genes are given only for firm matches. Clone size appears in some rows only: once, few, many, or a class for an expanded clone.

>TRBV20-1|.|few|TRBJ2-6
TGCAGTGTAGGGGAGACTGGGGCCAACGTCCTGACTTTC
CSVGETGANVLTF
>TRBV24-1|TRBD1|many|TRBJ2-2
TGTGCCACCAGTTCAGACAGGGGCTACACCGGGGAGCTGTTTTTT
CATSSDRGYTGELFF
>TRBV5-1|TRBD1|.|TRBJ2-3
TGCGCCAGCAGCCCGGACAGGGGACTCACAGATACGCAGTATTTT
CASSPDRGLTDTQYF
>TRBV20-1|.|once|TRBJ2-7
TGCAGTGCCCCCGTGGGATACGAGCAGTACTTC
CSAPVGYEQYF
>TRBV28|.|.|TRBJ2-1
TGTGCCAGCAGTTTATTGCCCTTGAGCTCCTACAATGAGCAGTTCTTC
CASSLLPLSSYNEQFF
>TRBV28|.|.|TRBJ1-6
TGTGCCAGCAGTTCAGCCCCAAATAATTCACCCCTCCACTTT
CASSSAPNNSPLHF
>TRBV20-1|.|.|TRBJ2-7
TGCAGTGCTAGAGACCAAGGGACGGTCTCCTACGAGCAGTACTTC
CSARDQGTVSYEQYF
>TRBV6-5|.|few|TRBJ2-3
TGTGCCAGCAGTGAATCGAGTACGTCGAATACGCAGTATTTT
CASSESSTSNTQYF
>TRBV7-9|.|many|TRBJ2-3
TGTGCCACCCTCGCGATTCCTATCACAGATACGCAGTATTTT
CATLAIPITDTQYF
>TRBV25-1|TRBD1|few|TRBJ1-2
TGTGCCAGCAGTGAGACAGGGGTGTCGGGCTACACCTTC
CASSETGVSGYTF
>TRBV30|.|few|TRBJ2-7
TGTGCCTGGAGTGTCACCCCAGTGGGGGGCGAGCAGTACTTC
CAWSVTPVGGEQYF
>TRBV7-9|.|.|TRBJ1-4
TGTGCCAGCAGCTCGGGGGGCCAGGCAACTAATGAAAAACTGTTTTTT
CASSSGGQATNEKLFF
>TRBV6-5|.|many|TRBJ2-2
TGTGCCAGCAGTTACTTTCAGGGGTTTGGCGGGGAGCTGTTTTTT
CASSYFQGFGGELFF
>TRBV24-1|.|many|TRBJ2-2
TGTGCCATCGCAGGGGGGCCGACCGGGGAGCTGTTTTTT
CAIAGGPTGELFF
>TRBV7-9|TRBD1|few|TRBJ1-1
TGTGCCAGCAGCCCCCGACAGGGGACCGTGAACACTGAAGCTTTCTTT
CASSPRQGTVNTEAFF
>TRBV12-3/TRBV12-4|.|.|TRBJ2-4
TGTGCCAGCGGCTCAGCGGGCGGGGCCAAAAACATTCAGTACTTC
CASGSAGGAKNIQYF
>TRBV5-1|.|many|TRBJ1-1
TGCGCCAGCAGAAATTATCCGGATTCAATCGACAGACGAGCTTTCTTT
CASRNYPDSIDRRAFF
>TRBV24-1|TRBD1|few|TRBJ2-1
TGTGCCACCAGTGAACAGACAGGGGGCAAATACAATGAGCAGTTCTTC
CATSEQTGGKYNEQFF
>TRBV6-5|.|few|TRBJ2-3
TGTGCCAGCAGTTACTCCCTCCCCCCAGATACGCAGTATTTT
CASSYSLPPDTQYF
>TRBV4-2|TRBD1|.|TRBJ2-7
TGTGCCAGCAGCCACCGGAAATTGGGACAGTTTAACTACGAGCAGTACTTC
CASSHRKLGQFNYEQYF
>TRBV5-1|.|few|TRBJ2-1
TGCGCCAGCAGCACGGGCCCAAGCACGAATGAGCAGTTCTTC
CASSTGPSTNEQFF
>TRBV28|.|.|TRBJ2-5
TGTGCCAGCAGTCCTGGACTTCCCGGGAGAACCCAGTACTTC
CASSPGLPGRTQYF
>TRBV12-3/TRBV12-4|TRBD2|few|TRBJ2-7
TGTGCCAGCAGTTTCGCGGGGGTCCCCTACGAGCAGTACTTC
CASSFAGVPYEQYF
>TRBV7-9|TRBD1|few|TRBJ2-1
TGTGCCAGCAGCCGTGGACAGGGCCTACACGATGAGCAGTTCTTC
CASSRGQGLHDEQFF
>TRBV10-2|TRBD2|few|TRBJ2-1
TGCGCCAGCAGTGGTACGGGGACTAGCGGGAGGGATGGTGAGCAGTTCTTC
CASSGTGTSGRDGEQFF
>TRBV6-5|.|.|TRBJ2-5
TGTGCCAGCAGTTCCTACGGCCCCAGGGTCGAGACCCAGTACTTC
CASSSYGPRVETQYF
>TRBV6-1|TRBD1|.|TRBJ2-7
TGTGCCAGCACGCCCTACGGGACAGGTGGCTACGAGCAGTACTTC
CASTPYGTGGYEQYF
>TRBV20-1|.|few|TRBJ2-5
TGCAGTGCTAGGGTTGGCCATAGTGAGACCCAGTACTTC
CSARVGHSETQYF
>TRBV6-5|.|few|TRBJ2-7
TGTGCCAGCAGTTACTCACAAGACCAAACCTACGAGCAGTACTTC
CASSYSQDQTYEQYF
>TRBV20-1|TRBD1|many|TRBJ2-7
TGCAGTGCTTGGACAGGTTCCTACGAGCAGTACTTC
CSAWTGSYEQYF
>TRBV20-1|TRBD2|.|TRBJ2-7
TGCAGTGCTAAGGCGGGAGGGATCCACGAGCAGTACTTC
CSAKAGGIHEQYF
>TRBV6-2/TRBV6-3|.|.|TRBJ2-7
TGTGCCAGCAGTTACCTCGGGGGAGCCTCCTACGAGCAGTACTTC
CASSYLGGASYEQYF
>TRBV6-2/TRBV6-3|TRBD2|.|TRBJ2-1
TGTGCCAGCAGTTACCAAACCATAAGGGCGGGAGCGTTAAATGAGCAGTTCTTC
CASSYQTIRAGALNEQFF
>TRBV5-1|.|few|TRBJ1-1
TGCGCCAGCAGGGGACGCATACCTGAGAACACTGAAGCTTTCTTT
CASRGRIPENTEAFF
>TRBV10-2|TRBD2|few|TRBJ2-1
TGCGCCAGCAGTCGTGAACTAGCGGGAGCTTTGAATGAGCAGTTCTTC
CASSRELAGALNEQFF
>TRBV25-1|.|.|TRBJ2-2
TGTGCCAGCAGTGAATATGCCCACAGGGACGGGACCATAAAGACCGGGGAGCTGTTTTTT
CASSEYAHRDGTIKTGELFF
>TRBV2|TRBD1|few|TRBJ2-1
TGTGCCAGCGGACAGGAGGTAGACAATGAGCAGTTCTTC
CASGQEVDNEQFF
>TRBV11-2|TRBD2|.|TRBJ2-1
TGTGCCAGCAGCGAGGAAAGCGGGAGGGCCTTTCAGCAGTTCTTC
CASSEESGRAFQQFF
>TRBV7-8|.|many|TRBJ2-3
TGTGCCAGCAGCAACCCCCGACCAAACACAGATACGCAGTATTTT
CASSNPRPNTDTQYF
>TRBV7-9|.|.|TRBJ2-3
TGTGCCAGCAGCTTAGACGGGTCCTCTAGCACAGATACGCAGTATTTT
CASSLDGSSSTDTQYF
>TRBV28|TRBD2|few|TRBJ2-1
TGTGCCAGCAGTTTAATCTCGGGTTTCAGGGAGGGGCAGTTCTTC
CASSLISGFREGQFF
>TRBV2|.|many|TRBJ2-5
TGTGCCAGCGGCGCGATTGTTGGGGAGACCCAGTACTTC
CASGAIVGETQYF
>TRBV3-1|.|few|TRBJ2-7
TGTGCCAGCAGCCAAGATTTCCGGGACGTCGAGCAGTACTTC
CASSQDFRDVEQYF
>TRBV6-5|.|few|TRBJ2-7
TGTGCCAGCAGTTACGCCCCCCCCCGCGGGCAGGAAAGGTACGAGCAGTACTTC
CASSYAPPRGQERYEQYF
>TRBV24-1|.|many|TRBJ2-5
TGTGCCACCAGTGATTCCGGGCGTTGGGGGGAGACCCAGTACTTC
CATSDSGRWGETQYF
>TRBV7-9|.|.|TRBJ2-7
TGTGCCAGCAGCAAGGACTACTACGAGCAGTACTTC
CASSKDYYEQYF
>TRBV7-9|.|many|TRBJ2-1
TGTGCCAGCAGCTTAGAAATCTACAATGAGCAGTTCTTC
CASSLEIYNEQFF
>TRBV12-3/TRBV12-4|.|.|TRBJ2-2
TGTGCCAGCAGTTCCCAGGCCCGGGTAGGCACCGGGGAGCTGTTTTTT
CASSSQARVGTGELFF
>TRBV27|TRBD1|.|TRBJ1-5
TGTGCCAGCAGTGGACAGGGGAAAAATCAGCCCCAGCATTTT
CASSGQGKNQPQHF
>TRBV7-7|TRBD1|few|TRBJ2-1
TGTGCTAGCAGCAGGGGGTTCGACAATGAGCAGTTCTTC
CASSRGFDNEQFF
>TRBV20-1|.|.|TRBJ1-3
TGCAGTGCCAGAACTGGAAACACCATATATTTT
CSARTGNTIYF
>TRBV5-5|TRBD1|few|TRBJ2-7
TGTGCCAGCACCCAACTCACCGGGACAGGGTTTGGCGAGCAGTACTTC
CASTQLTGTGFGEQYF
>TRBV7-3|TRBD1|many|TRBJ1-2
TGTGCCAGCAGCCTACAGGGGGCGGACTATGGCTACACCTTC
CASSLQGADYGYTF
>TRBV20-1|TRBD2|few|TRBJ2-5
TGCAGTGCTAGGAGGGCAGGGACCGTGGGACTAGCATACGAGACCCAGTACTTC
CSARRAGTVGLAYETQYF
>TRBV12-3/TRBV12-4|TRBD1|.|TRBJ2-7
TGTGCCAGCAGACCGATGGACAGGACCTACGAGCAGTACTTC
CASRPMDRTYEQYF
>TRBV12-3/TRBV12-4|TRBD2|.|TRBJ2-5
TGTGCCAGCAGTTTCCCGGGACTAGCGGGAGCAGAGACCCAGTACTTC
CASSFPGLAGAETQYF
>TRBV29-1|.|.|TRBJ2-1
TGCAGCGCTGTAATTGGCACCTACAATGAGCAGTTCTTC
CSAVIGTYNEQFF
>TRBV5-1|TRBD1|few|TRBJ2-5
TGCGCCAGCAGCTTTGGGGACAGAGAGGGTGAGACCCAGTACTTC
CASSFGDREGETQYF
>TRBV5-6|TRBD2|.|TRBJ2-5
TGTGCCAGCAGCTTGGGACCCTTCCCCCTAGCGGGAAGGGAGACCCAGTACTTC
CASSLGPFPLAGRETQYF
>TRBV14|.|.|TRBJ2-1
TGTGCCAGCAGCCAAGTAGGGTTTCTTGGCTCTAGCTCCTACAATGAGCAGTTCTTC
CASSQVGFLGSSSYNEQFF